The T cell receptor (beta chain) described here comes from a study of T cell responses to AZD1222 COVID-19 vaccine. On this clone itself: Its antigen is undetermined.

The assay was immunoSEQ multiplex PCR, and TCRdb's table has in-frame clones only and misses some. This sample carries 120,000 or so clones, 70% to 90% of them seen once, and the ten largest clones take roughly 15%. General study findings and limits: Nearly half of unique spike-specific TCRs reportedly avoided B.1.351 and B.1.1.7 mutated regions. At 160-218 and 743-854, vaccine-associated CD4 TCRs were dominant, and they spanned spike. Donors, mostly white British, included more females; clonal diversity was possibly underestimated.

V was trimmed by 5 bases and J by 0 bases, leaving 14 bases between them. Germline loops: CDR1 SGHVS, CDR2 FQNEAQ. This CDR3 contains 16 residues. This TCR came from an adult who received the AZD1222 COVID-19 vaccine. The chain is built from TRBV7-8 and TRBJ1-3, with D perhaps TRBD1 (5 bases). Source: peripheral blood, taken 28 days after the second AZD1222 dose. CDR3 amino acids: CASSATATVSGNTIYF. The CDR3 DNA is TGTGCCAGCAGCGCGACAGCCACAGTCTCTGGAAACACCATATATTTT.